The text below deals with one TCR beta chain. The antigen remains unidentified. Germline CDR1 is KGHSH and CDR2 is LQKENI. Trimming cost V 5 bases and J 1 base, with 12 bases left between them. CDR3 length: 14 amino acids. Clones were read by immunoSEQ multiplex PCR, and TCRdb kept only the in-frame ones, dropping some. The data hold some 80,000 clones, with roughly 86% observed a single time. This specimen belongs to a study of T cells in localized non-small cell lung cancer. Overall study results and limits: For the top 100 tumor clones, a median about 50 also appeared in adjacent lung. Sequencing was limited to one tumor region, leaving the possibility of heterogeneity open. Patients showing higher blood T cell density tended to see longer overall survival. Maximal T cell clonality occurred in uninvolved adjacent lung, with tumor ranking below it.

This TCR derives from a man between 35 and 75 years old with stage I lung adenocarcinoma. The sequencing here drew on peripheral blood, taken before any cancer treatment. V and J are TRBV18 and TRBJ2-7, with D unclear. CDR3 protein: CASSSFSVSYEQYF. The CDR3 coding sequence is TGTGCCAGCTCAAGCTTCAGTGTTTCCTACGAGCAGTACTTC.